The 15 T cell receptor beta chains below all came from one sample that was sequenced in a study of T-cell reconstitution after alpha-beta-depleted transplantation in children. Unique molecular identifiers were incorporated into the prepared TCRbeta library. Each CDR3 protein is one row after TCRdb ran MiXCR on the PCR reads. Among fewer than 550,000 distinct CDR3 sequences listed, approximately 10% were seen once. Sequencing was performed on PBMCs, mostly from graft donor cells, taken 180 days after TCRalphabeta/CD19-depleted stem cell transplant. The receptors stem from a female patient aged 2-10 years who had a stem cell transplant for aplastic anemia, so the T cells may come from the graft donor.

Ten or more counts support this clonotype. This chain uses TRBV20-1 with TRBJ2-5, with D perhaps matching TRBD1 or TRBD2 (5 bases each). The CDR3 loop spans 13 amino acids. Germline values: CDR1 DFQATT, CDR2 SNEGSKA (reference sequence). V dropped 4 bases and J dropped 4 bases, with 13 bases sitting between them. CDR3 amino acids: CSAISGAAETQYF. The CDR3 nucleotides read TGCAGTGCTATCTCCGGGGCTGCAGAGACCCAGTACTTC.

This clonotype was observed many times. The V and J genes are TRBV4-2 and TRBJ2-3; no clear D gene. Germline V gives CDR1 LGHNA, CDR2 YNFKEQ. The CDR3 loop spans 16 amino acids. V lost 0 bases and J 2 bases, leaving 12 bases between the germline ends. The CDR3 coding sequence is TGTGCCAGCAGCCAAGACTCGGCCAGATACACAGATACGCAGTATTTT. This sequence encodes CASSQDSARYTDTQYF.

This clonotype occurred many times. CDR3 residues: CASSPGGGRTEAFF. For the CDR3, the DNA is TGTGCCAGCAGCCCTGGCGGGGGTAGGACTGAAGCTTTCTTT. This rearrangement joins TRBV13 to TRBJ1-1, with D tentatively TRBD1 (5 bases). Trimming pared 5 bases from V and 5 bases from J, leaving 15 bases between. Looked up from germline, CDR1 is PRHDT and CDR2 is FYEKMQ (reference sequence). This CDR3 spans 14 amino acids.

This clonotype was detected only once. V usage is TRBV7-2 and J usage is TRBJ2-1; D is possibly TRBD1 (6 bases). Looked up from germline, CDR1 is SGHTA and CDR2 is FQGNSA. V was clipped by 5 bases and J by 3 bases, with 20 bases between them. This CDR3 spans 17 amino acids. The CDR3 DNA follows: TGTGCCAGCAGCCCACTCCAAGGAAAGGGGGTCTACAATGAGCAGTTCTTC. Translating gives CASSPLQGKGVYNEQFF.

This chain links TRBV10-3 with TRBJ1-3; D perhaps matches TRBD1 (5 bases). The CDR3 contains 13 residues. Trimming stripped 11 bases from V and 0 bases from J, with 11 bases between. Looked up from germline, CDR1 is ENHRY and CDR2 is SYGVKD. The CDR3 bases are TGTGCCGGAGGGGTCGACTCTGGAAACACCATATATTTT. Translation: CAGGVDSGNTIYF.

This clonotype has only a few counts. This chain connects TRBV6-5 to TRBJ2-4; no definite D call. Germline V gene data show CDR1 as MNHEY and CDR2 as SVGAGI. The CDR3 length is 12 residues. The ends were cut back, 5 bases at V and 7 bases at J, with 9 bases in the middle. This CDR3 is CASSTGGNIQYF. Here the CDR3 DNA reads TGTGCCAGCAGTACGGGCGGTAACATTCAGTACTTC.

The sample holds a few counts of this clonotype. CDR3: CASSRHRGSQETQYF. The CDR3 DNA is TGTGCCAGCAGTCGACACCGTGGCAGCCAAGAGACCCAGTACTTC. This sequence joins TRBV27 and TRBJ2-5, with D unclear. The CDR3 loop spans 15 amino acids. V was pared by 5 bases and J by 1 base, with 14 bases between. From germline, CDR1 is MNHEY and CDR2 SMNVEV (reference sequence).

The chain combines TRBV20-1 with TRBJ2-5; 7 positions agree with TRBD1. This CDR3 has 13 residues. Trimming cost V 3 bases and J 5 bases; bases outside gene matches: 6. Germline assignment: CDR1 DFQATT and CDR2 SNEGSKA (reference sequence). The CDR3 coding sequence is TGCAGTGCTAGGACGACAGGGAGTGAGACCCAGTACTTC. Residues: CSARTTGSETQYF.

This clonotype was recorded a few times. The V and J genes are TRBV7-8 and TRBJ2-3, with D hard to call. The V end was cut by 7 bases, the J end by 4 bases, with 21 bases between. Germline V CDR1 and CDR2: SGHVS, FQNEAQ. The CDR3 is 16 residues long. The CDR3 bases are TGTGCCAGCATTCCGAGCGTTCTAGGTTGGGCAGATACGCAGTATTTT. Protein: CASIPSVLGWADTQYF.

The chain joins TRBV6-2 or TRBV6-3 to TRBJ1-5; no definite D call. V gave up 2 bases and J gave up 7 bases, with 12 bases separating them. CDR3 length equals 14 residues. In germline, CDR1 is MNHEY, CDR2 SVGEGT. The CDR3 reads CASSYEGRGQPQHF. As DNA, the CDR3 is TGTGCCAGCAGTTACGAAGGGCGCGGGCAGCCCCAGCATTTT.

This rearrangement joins TRBV6-2 or TRBV6-3 to TRBJ2-1; tentative D call: TRBD1 (6 bases). The CDR3 length is 17 residues. The germline V gene has CDR1 MNHEY and CDR2 SVGEGT. V shed 0 bases and J shed 9 bases, with 21 bases lying between them. Here the CDR3 DNA reads TGTGCCAGCAGTTACTCGACCCAACAGGGAGTAGAAGGTGAGCAGTTCTTC. Residues: CASSYSTQQGVEGEQFF.

This clonotype was observed a few times. This chain uses TRBV15 with TRBJ2-1; D unclear. Germline V gives CDR1 LNHNV, CDR2 YYDKDF (reference sequence). The germline V and J ends were trimmed by 0 bases and 8 bases, with 14 bases remaining between them. The CDR3 totals 15 residues. The CDR3 here is CATSRDLPEFYEQFF. The CDR3 DNA reads TGTGCCACCAGCAGAGATCTCCCCGAGTTTTATGAGCAGTTCTTC.

This clonotype appeared many times. V gene TRBV28 combines with J gene TRBJ1-1; no definite D call. CDR3 length equals 13 residues. V lost 6 bases and J lost 1, with 9 bases in between. Germline V gene lookup returns CDR1 MDHEN and CDR2 SYDVKM. CDR3 protein: CASRVGGNTEAFF. CDR3 DNA sequence: TGTGCCAGCAGAGTCGGAGGGAACACTGAAGCTTTCTTT.

In its sample, this clonotype was seen a few times. The chain uses TRBV12-3 or TRBV12-4 and TRBJ1-1, with TRBD1 matching 7 bases. CDR3 length equals 14 residues. V lost 4 bases and J lost 5; bases outside the gene matches: 7. The CDR3 DNA sequence: TGTGCCAGCAGTTGGAACAGGGGTGGGACTGAAGCTTTCTTT. This gives the protein CASSWNRGGTEAFF.

The chain links TRBV9 to TRBJ2-2, with D perhaps TRBD1 (6 bases). This CDR3 has 18 residues. The germline V gene encodes CDR1 SGDLS and CDR2 YYNGEE. V shed 0 bases and J shed 1 base, with 16 bases lying between them. CDR3 DNA sequence: TGTGCCAGCAGCGTAGCGTGGGGGCTGGCCGAGAACACCGGGGAGCTGTTTTTT. Residues: CASSVAWGLAENTGELFF. Using reference TRBV9 and TRBJ2-2 for the parts outside the CDR3, the full variable domain is DSGVTQTPKHLITATGQRVTLRCSPRSGDLSVYWYQQSLDQGLQFLIQYYNGEERAKGNILERFSAQQFPDLHSELNLSSLELGDSALYFCASSVAWGLAENTGELFFGEGSRLTVL.